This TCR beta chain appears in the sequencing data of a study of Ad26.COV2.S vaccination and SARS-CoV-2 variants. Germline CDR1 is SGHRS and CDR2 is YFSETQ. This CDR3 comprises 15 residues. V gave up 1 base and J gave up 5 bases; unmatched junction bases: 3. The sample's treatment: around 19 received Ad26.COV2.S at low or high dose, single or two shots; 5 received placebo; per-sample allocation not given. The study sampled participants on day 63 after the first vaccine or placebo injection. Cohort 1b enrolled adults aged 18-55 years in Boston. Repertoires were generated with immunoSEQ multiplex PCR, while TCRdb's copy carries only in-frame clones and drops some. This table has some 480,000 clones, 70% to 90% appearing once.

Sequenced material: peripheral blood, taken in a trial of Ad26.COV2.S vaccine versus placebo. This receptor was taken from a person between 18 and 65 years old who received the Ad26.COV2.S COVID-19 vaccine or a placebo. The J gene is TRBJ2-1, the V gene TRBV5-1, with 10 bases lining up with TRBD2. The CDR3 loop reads CASSLRAGGNNEQFF. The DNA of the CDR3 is TGCGCCAGCAGCTTGAGAGCGGGAGGGAACAATGAGCAGTTCTTC.